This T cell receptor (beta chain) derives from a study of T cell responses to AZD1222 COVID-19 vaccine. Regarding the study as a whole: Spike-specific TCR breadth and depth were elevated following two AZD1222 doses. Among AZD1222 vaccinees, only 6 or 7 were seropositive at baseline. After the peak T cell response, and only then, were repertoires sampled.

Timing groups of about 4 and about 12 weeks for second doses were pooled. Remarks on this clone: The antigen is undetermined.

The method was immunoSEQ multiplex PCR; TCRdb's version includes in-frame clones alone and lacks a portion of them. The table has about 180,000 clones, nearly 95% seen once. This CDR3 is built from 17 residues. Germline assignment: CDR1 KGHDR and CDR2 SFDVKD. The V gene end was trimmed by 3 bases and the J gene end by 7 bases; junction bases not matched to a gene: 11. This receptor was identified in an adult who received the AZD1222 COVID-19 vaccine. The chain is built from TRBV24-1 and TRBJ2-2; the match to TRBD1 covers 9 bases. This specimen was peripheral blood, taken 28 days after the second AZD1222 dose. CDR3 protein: CATSDPLPGQGDGELFF. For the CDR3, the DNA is TGTGCCACCAGTGATCCCCTACCGGGACAGGGTGACGGGGAGCTGTTTTTT.